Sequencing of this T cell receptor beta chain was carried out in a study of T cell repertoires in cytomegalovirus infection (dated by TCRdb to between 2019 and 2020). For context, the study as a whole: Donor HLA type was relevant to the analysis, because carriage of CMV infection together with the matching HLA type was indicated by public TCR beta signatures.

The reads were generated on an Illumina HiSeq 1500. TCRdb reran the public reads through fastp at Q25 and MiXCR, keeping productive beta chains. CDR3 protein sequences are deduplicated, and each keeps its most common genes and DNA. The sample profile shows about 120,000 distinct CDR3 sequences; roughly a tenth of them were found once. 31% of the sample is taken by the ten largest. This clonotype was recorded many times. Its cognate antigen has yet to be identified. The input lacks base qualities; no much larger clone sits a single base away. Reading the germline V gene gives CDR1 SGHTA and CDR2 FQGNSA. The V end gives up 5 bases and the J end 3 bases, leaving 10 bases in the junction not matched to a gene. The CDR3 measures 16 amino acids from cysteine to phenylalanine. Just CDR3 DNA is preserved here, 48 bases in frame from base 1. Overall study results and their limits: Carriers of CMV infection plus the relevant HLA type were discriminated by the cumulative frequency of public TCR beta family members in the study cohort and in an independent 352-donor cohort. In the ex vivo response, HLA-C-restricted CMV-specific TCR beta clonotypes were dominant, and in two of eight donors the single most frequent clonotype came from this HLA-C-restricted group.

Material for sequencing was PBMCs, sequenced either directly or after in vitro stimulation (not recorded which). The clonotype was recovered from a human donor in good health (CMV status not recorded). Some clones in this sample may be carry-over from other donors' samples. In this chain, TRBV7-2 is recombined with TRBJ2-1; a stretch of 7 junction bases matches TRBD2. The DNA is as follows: TGTGCCAGCAGCGAGACGTCTAGCGGACTCTACAATGAGCAGTTCTTC. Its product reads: CASSETSSGLYNEQFF. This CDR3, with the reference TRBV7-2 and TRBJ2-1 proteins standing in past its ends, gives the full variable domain GAGVSQSPSNKVTEKGKDVELRCDPISGHTALYWYRQSLGQGLEFLIYFQGNSAPDKSGLPSDRFSAERTGGSVSTLTIQRTQQEDSAVYLCASSETSSGLYNEQFFGPGTRLTVL.